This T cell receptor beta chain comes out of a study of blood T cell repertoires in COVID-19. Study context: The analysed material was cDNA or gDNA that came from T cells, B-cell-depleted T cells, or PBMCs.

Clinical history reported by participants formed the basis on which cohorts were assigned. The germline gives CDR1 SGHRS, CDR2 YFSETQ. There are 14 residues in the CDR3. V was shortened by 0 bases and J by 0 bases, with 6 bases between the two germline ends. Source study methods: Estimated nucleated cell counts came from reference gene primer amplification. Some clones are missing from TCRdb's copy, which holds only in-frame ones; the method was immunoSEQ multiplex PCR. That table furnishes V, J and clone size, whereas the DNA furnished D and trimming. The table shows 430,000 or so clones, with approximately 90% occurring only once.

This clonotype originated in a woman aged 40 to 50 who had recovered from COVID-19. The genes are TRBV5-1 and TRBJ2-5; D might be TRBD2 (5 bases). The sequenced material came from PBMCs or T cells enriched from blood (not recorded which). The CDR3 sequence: CASSLGGYQETQYF. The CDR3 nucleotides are TGCGCCAGCAGCTTGGGAGGGTACCAAGAGACCCAGTACTTC.